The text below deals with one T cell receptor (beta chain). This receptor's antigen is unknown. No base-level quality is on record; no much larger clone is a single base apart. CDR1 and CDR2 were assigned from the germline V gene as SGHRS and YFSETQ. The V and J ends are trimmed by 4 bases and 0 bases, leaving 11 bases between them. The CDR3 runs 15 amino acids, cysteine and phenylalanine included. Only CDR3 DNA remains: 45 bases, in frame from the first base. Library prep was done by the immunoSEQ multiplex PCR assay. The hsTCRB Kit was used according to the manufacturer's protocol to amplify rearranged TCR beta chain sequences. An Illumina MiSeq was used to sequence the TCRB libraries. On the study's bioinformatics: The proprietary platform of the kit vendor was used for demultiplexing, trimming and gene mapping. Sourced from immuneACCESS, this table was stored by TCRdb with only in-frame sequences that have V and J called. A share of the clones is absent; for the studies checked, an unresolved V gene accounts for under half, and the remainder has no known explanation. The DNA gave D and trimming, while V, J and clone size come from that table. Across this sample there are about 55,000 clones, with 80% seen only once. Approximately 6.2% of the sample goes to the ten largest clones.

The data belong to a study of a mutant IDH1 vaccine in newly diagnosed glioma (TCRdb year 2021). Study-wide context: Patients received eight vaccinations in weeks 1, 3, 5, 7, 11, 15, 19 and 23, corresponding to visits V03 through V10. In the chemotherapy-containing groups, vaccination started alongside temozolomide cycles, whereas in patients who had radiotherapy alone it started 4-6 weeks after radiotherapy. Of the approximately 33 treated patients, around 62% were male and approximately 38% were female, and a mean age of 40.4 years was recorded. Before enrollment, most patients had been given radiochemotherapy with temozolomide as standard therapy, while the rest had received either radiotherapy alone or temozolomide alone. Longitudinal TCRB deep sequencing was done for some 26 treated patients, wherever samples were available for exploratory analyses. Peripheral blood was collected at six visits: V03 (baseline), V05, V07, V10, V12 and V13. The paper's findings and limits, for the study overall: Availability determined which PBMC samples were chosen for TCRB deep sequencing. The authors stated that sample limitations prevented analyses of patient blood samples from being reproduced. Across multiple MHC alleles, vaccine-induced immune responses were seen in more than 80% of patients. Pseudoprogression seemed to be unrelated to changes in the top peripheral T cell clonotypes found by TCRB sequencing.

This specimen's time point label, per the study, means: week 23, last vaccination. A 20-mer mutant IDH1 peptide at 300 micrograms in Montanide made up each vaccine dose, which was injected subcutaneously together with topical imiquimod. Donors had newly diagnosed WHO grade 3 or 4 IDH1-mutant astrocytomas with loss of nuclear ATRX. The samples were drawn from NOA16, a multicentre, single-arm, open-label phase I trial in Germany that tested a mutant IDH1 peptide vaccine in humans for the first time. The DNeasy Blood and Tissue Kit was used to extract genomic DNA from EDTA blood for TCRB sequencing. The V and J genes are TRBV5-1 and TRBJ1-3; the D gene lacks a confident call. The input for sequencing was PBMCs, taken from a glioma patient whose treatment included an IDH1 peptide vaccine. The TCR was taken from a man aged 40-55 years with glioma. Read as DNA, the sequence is TGCGCCAGCAGCGAAGGACGGCCCTCTGGAAACACCATATATTTT. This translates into CASSEGRPSGNTIYF. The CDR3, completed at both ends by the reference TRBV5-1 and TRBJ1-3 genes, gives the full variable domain KAGVTQTPRYLIKTRGQQVTLSCSPISGHRSVSWYQQTPGQGLQFLFEYFSETQRNKGNFPGRFSGRQFSNSRSEMNVSTLELGDSALYLCASSEGRPSGNTIYFGEGSWLTVV.